This record covers a single T cell receptor (beta chain). Germline V gives CDR1 LGHNA, CDR2 YSLEER. V shed 3 bases and J 7 bases; nucleotides not matched to a gene: 12. The CDR3 loop spans 16 amino acids. This sample is part of a study of cytomegalovirus exposure and HLA in healthy donors. The study ran its PCR with 60 Vbeta and 13 Jbeta primers. Measured with immunoSEQ multiplex PCR; TCRdb has only the in-frame clones, and not every one. Among roughly 58,000 clones listed, approximately 80% were seen once. The sequencing input was PBMCs. The rearrangement joins TRBV4-3 to TRBJ1-1; 9 nucleotides match TRBD1. The sequence derives from a woman in her thirties or forties in good health and CMV-seronegative. CDR3 residues: CASSHEGQGRFGEAFF. Here the CDR3 DNA reads TGCGCCAGCAGCCATGAAGGACAGGGGAGGTTTGGTGAAGCTTTCTTT.